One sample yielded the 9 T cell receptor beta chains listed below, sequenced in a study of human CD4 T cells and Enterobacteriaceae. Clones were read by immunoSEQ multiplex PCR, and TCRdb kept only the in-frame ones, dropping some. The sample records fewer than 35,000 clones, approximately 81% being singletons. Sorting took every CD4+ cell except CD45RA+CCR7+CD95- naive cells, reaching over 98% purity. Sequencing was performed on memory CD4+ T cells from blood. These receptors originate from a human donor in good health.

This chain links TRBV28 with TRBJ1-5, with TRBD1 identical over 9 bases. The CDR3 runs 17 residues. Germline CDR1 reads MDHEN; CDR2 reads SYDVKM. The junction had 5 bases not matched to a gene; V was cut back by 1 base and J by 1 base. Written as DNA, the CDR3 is TGTGCCAGCAGTTTATCGACAGGGGGTAAGAGCAATCAGCCCCAGCATTTT. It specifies CASSLSTGGKSNQPQHF. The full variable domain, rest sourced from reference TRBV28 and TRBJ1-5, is DVKVTQSSRYLVKRTGEKVFLECVQDMDHENMFWYRQDPGLGLRLIYFSYDVKMKEKGDIPEGYSVSREKKERFSLILESASTNQTSMYLCASSLSTGGKSNQPQHFGDGTRLSIL.

Here the CDR3 DNA reads TGTGCCAGCAGCACAGGGTCAGGCTATGGCTACACCTTC. Translation: CASSTGSGYGYTF. The chain recombines TRBV28 with TRBJ1-2, with D possibly TRBD1 on 6 matching bases. The germline V gene has CDR1 MDHEN and CDR2 SYDVKM. Trimming removed 6 bases at V and 4 bases at J, with 12 bases between. The CDR3 runs to 13 residues.

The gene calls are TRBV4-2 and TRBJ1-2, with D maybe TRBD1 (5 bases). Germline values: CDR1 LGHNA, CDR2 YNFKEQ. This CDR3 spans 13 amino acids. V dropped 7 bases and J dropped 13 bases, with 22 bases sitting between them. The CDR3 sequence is CASNRNRDGGSTF. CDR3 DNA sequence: TGTGCCAGCAACCGTAACCGGGACGGAGGATCCACCTTC.

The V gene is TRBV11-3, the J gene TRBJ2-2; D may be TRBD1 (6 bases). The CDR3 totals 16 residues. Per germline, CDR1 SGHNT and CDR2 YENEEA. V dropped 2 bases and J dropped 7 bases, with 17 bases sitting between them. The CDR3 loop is CASSLLQTGRDGELFF. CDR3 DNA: TGTGCCAGCAGCTTACTCCAGACAGGAAGGGACGGGGAGCTGTTTTTT.

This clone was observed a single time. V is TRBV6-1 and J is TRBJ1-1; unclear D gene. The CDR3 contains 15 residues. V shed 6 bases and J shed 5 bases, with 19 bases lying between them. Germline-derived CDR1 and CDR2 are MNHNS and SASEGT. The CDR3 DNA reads TGTGCCAGCAGACTCTCCCAATCGGGTAGGACTGAAGCTTTCTTT. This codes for CASRLSQSGRTEAFF.

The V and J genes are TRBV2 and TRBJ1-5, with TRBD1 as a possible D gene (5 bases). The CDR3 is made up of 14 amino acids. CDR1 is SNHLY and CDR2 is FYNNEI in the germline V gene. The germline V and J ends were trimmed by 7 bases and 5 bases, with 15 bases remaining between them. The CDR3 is CASTTDSSYQPQHF. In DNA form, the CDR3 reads TGTGCCAGCACTACAGACAGCAGTTATCAGCCCCAGCATTTT.

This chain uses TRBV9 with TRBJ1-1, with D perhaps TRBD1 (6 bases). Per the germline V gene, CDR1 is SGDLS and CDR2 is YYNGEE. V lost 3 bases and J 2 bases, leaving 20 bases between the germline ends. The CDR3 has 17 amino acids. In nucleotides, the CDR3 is TGTGCCAGCAGCGCCACCCTGGGGGGGGCCGTTAACACTGAAGCTTTCTTT. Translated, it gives CASSATLGGAVNTEAFF.

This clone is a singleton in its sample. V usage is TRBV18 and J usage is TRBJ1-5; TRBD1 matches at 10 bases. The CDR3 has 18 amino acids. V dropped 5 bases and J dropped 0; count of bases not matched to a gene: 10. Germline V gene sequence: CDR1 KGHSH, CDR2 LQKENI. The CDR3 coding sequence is TGTGCCAGCTCATCGACCAGTCGACAGGGGGCTAGCAATCAGCCCCAGCATTTT. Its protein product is CASSSTSRQGASNQPQHF.

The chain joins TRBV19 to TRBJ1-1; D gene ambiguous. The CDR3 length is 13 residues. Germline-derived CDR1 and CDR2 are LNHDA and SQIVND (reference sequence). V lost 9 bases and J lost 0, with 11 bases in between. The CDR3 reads CASMGDLNTEAFF. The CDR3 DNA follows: TGTGCCAGCATGGGTGACCTGAACACTGAAGCTTTCTTT.